A selection of T cell receptor beta chains follows, all from one sample in a study of CXCR3-negative and CXCR3-positive naive CD8 T cells. TCRdb reprocessed the 5' RACE reads and keeps a single row for each CDR3 protein, giving no DNA. Recorded here are about 130,000 distinct CDR3 sequences; the top ten clones represent approximately 0.5%. The sample consisted of naive CXCR3- CD8+ T cells from blood. The receptors stem from a human donor in good health. Some clones in this sample may be carry-over from other donors' samples. Both conserved end residues are part of each CDR3. Each record gives: V gene, J gene, CDR3 protein.

v_gene: TRBV29-1
j_gene: TRBJ2-7
CDR3aa: CSVEGVGSYEQYF

v_gene: TRBV11-2
j_gene: TRBJ1-6
CDR3aa: CASREGPGYNSPLHF

v_gene: TRBV6-6
j_gene: TRBJ2-2
CDR3aa: CASSYSSLLAGVTGELFF

v_gene: TRBV4-1
j_gene: TRBJ2-1
CDR3aa: CASSEQSSYNEQFF

v_gene: TRBV7-2
j_gene: TRBJ2-5
CDR3aa: CASSPTSLANQETQYF

v_gene: TRBV12-3/TRBV12-4
j_gene: TRBJ2-1
CDR3aa: CASSLSGNSYNEQFF

v_gene: TRBV12-3/TRBV12-4
j_gene: TRBJ2-3
CDR3aa: CASSLGGRSPTDTQYF

v_gene: TRBV27
j_gene: TRBJ2-1
CDR3aa: CASSLRDGSYNEQFF

v_gene: TRBV5-6
j_gene: TRBJ2-7
CDR3aa: CASSLSPYEQYF

v_gene: TRBV29-1
j_gene: TRBJ1-5
CDR3aa: CSVGQSNQPQHF

v_gene: TRBV6-5
j_gene: TRBJ1-6
CDR3aa: CASRSLQGLGSPLHF

v_gene: TRBV4-2
j_gene: TRBJ1-4
CDR3aa: CASRQGSYSATNEKLFF

v_gene: TRBV7-9
j_gene: TRBJ2-1
CDR3aa: CASSLEGVHNEQFF

v_gene: TRBV7-9
j_gene: TRBJ2-7
CDR3aa: CASSLTGTSGYEQYF

v_gene: TRBV4-3
j_gene: TRBJ1-6
CDR3aa: CASSQGEDRDYAPLHF

v_gene: TRBV12-5
j_gene: TRBJ2-1
CDR3aa: CASAAGSGNEQFF

v_gene: TRBV7-3
j_gene: TRBJ2-3
CDR3aa: CASSLNGYGTDTQYF